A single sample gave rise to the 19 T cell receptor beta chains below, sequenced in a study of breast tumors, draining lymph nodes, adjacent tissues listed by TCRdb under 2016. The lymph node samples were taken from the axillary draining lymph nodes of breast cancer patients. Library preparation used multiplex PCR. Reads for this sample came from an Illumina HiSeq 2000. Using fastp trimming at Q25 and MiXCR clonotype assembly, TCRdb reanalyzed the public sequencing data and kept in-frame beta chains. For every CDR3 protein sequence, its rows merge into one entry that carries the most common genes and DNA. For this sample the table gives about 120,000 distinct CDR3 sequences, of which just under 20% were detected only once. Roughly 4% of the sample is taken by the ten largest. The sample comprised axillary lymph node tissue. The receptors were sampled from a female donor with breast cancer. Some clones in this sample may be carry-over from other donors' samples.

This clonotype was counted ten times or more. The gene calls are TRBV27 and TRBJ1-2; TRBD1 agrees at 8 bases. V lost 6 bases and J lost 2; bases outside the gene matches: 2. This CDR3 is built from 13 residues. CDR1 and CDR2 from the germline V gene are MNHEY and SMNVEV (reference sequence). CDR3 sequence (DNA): TGTGCCAGCAGGGGACAGGAAAACTATGGCTACACCTTC. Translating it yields CASRGQENYGYTF.

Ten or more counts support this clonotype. This chain's CDR3 is CASSPGGTYEQYF. The CDR3, as DNA: TGTGCCAGCAGTCCGGGCGGAACCTACGAGCAGTACTTC. The chain is built from TRBV6-2 or TRBV6-3 and TRBJ2-7; no firm D call. V lost 5 bases and J 2 bases, leaving 10 bases between the germline ends. The germline CDR1 and CDR2 sequences are MNHEY and SVGEGT. The CDR3 totals 13 residues.

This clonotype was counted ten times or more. DNA of the CDR3: TGCGCCAGCAGTGAGACTAGGATGGGGCCGTTCTTC. Its translation is CASSETRMGPFF. This chain connects TRBV10-2 to TRBJ2-1; D may match TRBD1 or TRBD2 (5 bases each). The CDR3 totals 12 residues. From germline, CDR1 is WSHSY and CDR2 SAAADI. The V gene lost 2 bases and the J gene lost 15 bases, with 14 bases spanning the gap.

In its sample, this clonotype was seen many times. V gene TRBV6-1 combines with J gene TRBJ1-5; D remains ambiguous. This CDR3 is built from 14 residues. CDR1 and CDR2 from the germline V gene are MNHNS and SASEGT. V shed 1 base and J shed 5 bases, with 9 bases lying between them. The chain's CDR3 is CASSEVTPYQPQHF. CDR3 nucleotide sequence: TGTGCCAGCAGTGAAGTAACTCCTTATCAGCCCCAGCATTTT.

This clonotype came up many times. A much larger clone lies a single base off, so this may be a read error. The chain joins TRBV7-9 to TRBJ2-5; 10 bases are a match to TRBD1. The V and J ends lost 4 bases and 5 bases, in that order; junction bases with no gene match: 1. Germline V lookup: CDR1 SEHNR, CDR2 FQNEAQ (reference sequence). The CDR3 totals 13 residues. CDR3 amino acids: CASSWGQGETQYF. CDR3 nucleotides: TGTGCCAGCAGCTGGGGACAGGGGGAGACCCAGTACTTC.

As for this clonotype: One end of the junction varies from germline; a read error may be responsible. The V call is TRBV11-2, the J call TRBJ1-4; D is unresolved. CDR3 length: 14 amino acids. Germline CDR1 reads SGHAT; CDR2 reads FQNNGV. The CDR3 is CASSSRSTNEELFF. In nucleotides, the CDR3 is TGTGCCAGCAGCTCGCGGTCAACTAATGAAGAACTGTTTTTT.

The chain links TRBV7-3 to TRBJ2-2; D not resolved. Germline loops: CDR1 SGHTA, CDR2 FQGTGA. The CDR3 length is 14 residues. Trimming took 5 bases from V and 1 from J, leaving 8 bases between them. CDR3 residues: CASSKLGNTGELFF. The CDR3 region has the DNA TGTGCCAGCAGCAAATTAGGGAACACCGGGGAGCTGTTTTTT. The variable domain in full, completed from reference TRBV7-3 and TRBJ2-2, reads GAGVSQTPSNKVTEKGKYVELRCDPISGHTALYWYRQSLGQGPEFLIYFQGTGAADDSGLPNDRFFAVRPEGSVSTLKIQRTERGDSAVYLCASSKLGNTGELFFGEGSRLTVL.

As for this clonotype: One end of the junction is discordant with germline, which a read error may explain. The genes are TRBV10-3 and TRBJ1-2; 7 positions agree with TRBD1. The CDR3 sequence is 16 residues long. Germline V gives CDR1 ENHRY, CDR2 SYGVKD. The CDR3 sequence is CAISEGQVDVSYGYTF. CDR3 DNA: TGTGCCATCAGTGAGGGACAGGTGGACGTAAGCTATGGTTACACCTTC.

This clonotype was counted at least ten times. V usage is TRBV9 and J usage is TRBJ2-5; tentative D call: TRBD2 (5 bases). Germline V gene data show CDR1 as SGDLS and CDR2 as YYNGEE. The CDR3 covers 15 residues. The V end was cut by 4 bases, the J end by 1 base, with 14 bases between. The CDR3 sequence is CASSPYTGIQETQYF. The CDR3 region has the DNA TGTGCCAGCAGCCCATACACGGGGATCCAAGAGACCCAGTACTTC.

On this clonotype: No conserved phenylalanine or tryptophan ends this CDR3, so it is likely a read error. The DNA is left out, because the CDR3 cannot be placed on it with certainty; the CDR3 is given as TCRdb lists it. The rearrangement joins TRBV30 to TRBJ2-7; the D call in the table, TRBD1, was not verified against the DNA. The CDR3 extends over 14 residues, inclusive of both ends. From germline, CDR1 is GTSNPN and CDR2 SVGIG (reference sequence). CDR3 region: CAWGDRGFSYEQYL.

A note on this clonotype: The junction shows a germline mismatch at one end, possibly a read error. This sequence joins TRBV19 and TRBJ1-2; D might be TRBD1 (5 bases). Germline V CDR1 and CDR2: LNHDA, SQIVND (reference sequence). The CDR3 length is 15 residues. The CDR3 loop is CASSILGGGNCGYTF. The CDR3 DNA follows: TGTGCCAGTAGTATTCTTGGTGGGGGTAACTGTGGCTACACCTTC.

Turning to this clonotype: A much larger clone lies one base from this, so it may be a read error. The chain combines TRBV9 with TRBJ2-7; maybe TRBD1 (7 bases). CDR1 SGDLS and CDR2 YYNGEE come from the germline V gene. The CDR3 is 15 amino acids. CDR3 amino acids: CAGSPQGQGGGEQYF. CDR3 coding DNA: TGTGCCGGCAGCCCCCAGGGGCAGGGGGGCGGCGAGCAGTACTTC.

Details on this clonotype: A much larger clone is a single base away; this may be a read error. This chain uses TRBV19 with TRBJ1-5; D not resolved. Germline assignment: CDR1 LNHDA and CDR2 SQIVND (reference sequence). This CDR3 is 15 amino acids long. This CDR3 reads CTSSLTDYSNQPQHF. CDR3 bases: TGTACCAGTAGTTTAACAGACTATAGCAATCAGCCCCAGCATTTT.

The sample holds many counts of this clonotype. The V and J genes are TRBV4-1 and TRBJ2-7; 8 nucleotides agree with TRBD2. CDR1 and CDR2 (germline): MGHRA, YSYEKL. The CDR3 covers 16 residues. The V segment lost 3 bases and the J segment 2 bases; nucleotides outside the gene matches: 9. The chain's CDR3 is CASSQNDGGRPYEQYF. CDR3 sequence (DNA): TGCGCCAGCAGCCAGAACGATGGCGGGAGGCCCTACGAGCAGTACTTC.

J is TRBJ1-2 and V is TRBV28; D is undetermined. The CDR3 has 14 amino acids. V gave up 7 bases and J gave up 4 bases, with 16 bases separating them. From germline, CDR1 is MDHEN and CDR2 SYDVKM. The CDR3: CASTSPTSRYGYTF. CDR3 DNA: TGTGCCAGCACCTCACCTACCTCGCGCTATGGCTACACCTTC.

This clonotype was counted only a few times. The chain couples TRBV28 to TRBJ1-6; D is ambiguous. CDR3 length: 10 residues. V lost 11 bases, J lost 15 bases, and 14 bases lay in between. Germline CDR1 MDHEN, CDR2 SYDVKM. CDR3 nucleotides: TGTGCCTCCGCGGAACAGATCCTCCACTTT. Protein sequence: CASAEQILHF.

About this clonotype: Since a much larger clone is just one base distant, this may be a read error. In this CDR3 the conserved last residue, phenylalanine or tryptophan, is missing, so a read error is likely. As DNA, the CDR3 is TGTGCCAGCAGGATTGGACGGATGAACTATGGCTACACCTCC. Residues: CASRIGRMNYGYTS. The gene calls are TRBV6-5 and TRBJ1-2; D not resolved. V lost 6 bases to trimming and J lost 2 bases, with 13 bases between them. Germline assignment: CDR1 MNHEY and CDR2 SVGAGI. This CDR3 region has 14 residues.

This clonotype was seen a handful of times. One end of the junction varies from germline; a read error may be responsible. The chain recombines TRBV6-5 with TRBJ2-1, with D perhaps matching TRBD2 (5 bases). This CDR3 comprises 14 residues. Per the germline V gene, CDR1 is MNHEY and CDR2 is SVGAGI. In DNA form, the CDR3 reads TGTGCCTGCAGTAAGGACGGGGTTGGGGTTGAGCAGTTCTTC. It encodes CACSKDGVGVEQFF.

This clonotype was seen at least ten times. CDR3 in DNA: TGTGCCAGCAGCCCTAAAGTAGGTAATGAAAAACTGTTTTTT. Translated: CASSPKVGNEKLFF. The V call is TRBV4-2, the J call TRBJ1-4; D unresolved. Trimming took off 4 bases at V and 4 bases at J, with 10 bases between the two ends. Germline-derived CDR1 and CDR2 are LGHNA and YNFKEQ. The CDR3 spans 14 residues.